Shown below are 8 T cell receptor beta chains from a single sample sequenced in a study of blood T cell repertoires in COVID-19 (dated by TCRdb to the early 2020s). The protocol used for the library was the immunoSEQ multiplex PCR assay. TCRdb limited this immuneACCESS table to in-frame rearrangements with V and J called. A share of clones is missing; checked studies link under half to unresolved V genes, and the rest is unexplained. The sample table shows about 120,000 clones, and around 82% are seen once. The top ten hold about 18% of the sample. Specimen: peripheral blood. The receptor source for this set is a man younger than 45 with COVID-19, enrolled during active disease.

This clone was observed a few times. This chain links TRBV7-9 with TRBJ1-2; D is undetermined. Germline V CDR1 and CDR2: SEHNR, FQNEAQ (reference sequence). With 1 base removed from V and 8 bases from J, the gap between germline ends came to 11 bases. CDR3 size: 13 residues. The chain's CDR3 is CASSLGEMRGYTF. The CDR3 DNA reads as TGTGCCAGCAGCTTAGGCGAAATGAGAGGCTACACCTTC. Full variable domain (missing parts from reference TRBV7-9 and TRBJ1-2): DTGVSQNPRHKITKRGQNVTFRCDPISEHNRLYWYRQTLGQGPEFLTYFQNEAQLEKSRLLSDRFSAERPKGSFSTLEIQRTEQGDSAMYLCASSLGEMRGYTFGSGTRLTVV.

This rearrangement joins TRBV10-1 to TRBJ2-7, with 11 nucleotides matching TRBD2. V gave up 8 bases and J gave up 0 bases; unmatched junction bases: 6. CDR1 and CDR2 from the germline V gene are WNHNN and SYGVQD (reference sequence). The CDR3 has 15 residues. CDR3 in amino acids: CASSAGTSGSYEQYF. In nucleotides, the CDR3 is TGCGCCAGCTCTGCGGGGACTAGCGGCTCCTACGAGCAGTACTTC.

This chain uses TRBV7-9 with TRBJ2-1, with D perhaps TRBD1 (6 bases). Germline CDR1 reads SEHNR; CDR2 reads FQNEAQ (reference sequence). Trimming removed 5 bases at V and 7 bases at J, with 18 bases between. CDR3 length equals 15 residues. The CDR3 region is CASSLRGGIENEQFF. The CDR3 DNA reads TGTGCCAGCAGCCTACGAGGGGGAATCGAGAATGAGCAGTTCTTC.

The chain joins TRBV5-3 to TRBJ2-1, with no clear D. TRBV5-3 is an ORF for which the function is uncertain. This CDR3 has 18 amino acids. Trimming cost V 4 bases and J 3 bases, with 23 bases left between them. The CDR3 DNA reads as TGTGCCAGAAGCCCCTGCAGGTCCCATACCCTACTCTACAATGAGCAGTTCTTC. Translated, it gives CARSPCRSHTLLYNEQFF.

The chain employs TRBV7-2 and TRBJ2-1, with 8 bases that match TRBD2. This CDR3 region has 14 residues. Germline-derived CDR1 and CDR2 are SGHTA and FQGNSA. J lost 3 bases, V lost 5 bases, and 3 bases had no gene match. CDR3 DNA sequence: TGTGCCAGCAGCACCGGGACTAGCTACAATGAGCAGTTCTTC. This codes for CASSTGTSYNEQFF.

The V call is TRBV2, the J call TRBJ1-5; a possible D gene is TRBD1 (5 bases). V lost 6 bases and J 8 bases, leaving 14 bases between the germline ends. In germline, CDR1 is SNHLY, CDR2 FYNNEI. This CDR3 spans 13 amino acids. The CDR3 DNA reads as TGTGCCAGCAGCGCAGACGGGGGGGAGCCCCAGCATTTT. This sequence encodes CASSADGGEPQHF.

This chain connects TRBV6-1 to TRBJ2-7; 12 nucleotides agree with TRBD1. Per the germline V gene, CDR1 is MNHNS and CDR2 is SASEGT. The CDR3 length is 15 residues. V shed 2 bases and J 5 bases; nucleotides not matched to a gene: 4. The CDR3 DNA is TGTGCCAGCAGTGAAAGAGGGACAGGGGGCCACGAGCAGTACTTC. Amino acids: CASSERGTGGHEQYF.

The gene calls are TRBV9 and TRBJ1-3; D may be TRBD1 (6 bases). The CDR3 has 16 residues. Trimming left V 0 bases short and J 4 bases short, with 14 bases between. Germline V gene data show CDR1 as SGDLS and CDR2 as YYNGEE. CDR3 sequence (DNA): TGTGCCAGCAGCGTAGAAATTGGGGGCTCAGGAAACACCATATATTTT. It translates to CASSVEIGGSGNTIYF.